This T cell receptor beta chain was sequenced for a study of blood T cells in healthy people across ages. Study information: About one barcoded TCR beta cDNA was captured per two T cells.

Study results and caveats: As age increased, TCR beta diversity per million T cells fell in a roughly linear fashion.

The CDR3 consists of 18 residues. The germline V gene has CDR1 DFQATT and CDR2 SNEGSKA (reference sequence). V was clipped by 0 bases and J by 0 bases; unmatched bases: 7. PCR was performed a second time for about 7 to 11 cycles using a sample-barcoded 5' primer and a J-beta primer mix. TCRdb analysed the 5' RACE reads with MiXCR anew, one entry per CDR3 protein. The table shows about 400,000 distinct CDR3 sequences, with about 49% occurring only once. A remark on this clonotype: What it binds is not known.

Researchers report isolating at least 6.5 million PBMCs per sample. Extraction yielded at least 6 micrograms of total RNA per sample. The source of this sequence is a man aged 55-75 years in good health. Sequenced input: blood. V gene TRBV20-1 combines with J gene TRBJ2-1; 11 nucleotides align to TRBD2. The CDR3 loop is CSARDLLAGASSYNEQFF. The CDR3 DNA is TGCAGTGCTAGAGACCTACTAGCGGGGGCCAGCTCCTACAATGAGCAGTTCTTC.